One and the same sample provided the 10 T cell receptor beta chains below, sequenced in a study of patients and donors after allogeneic stem cell transplantation. Using its own MiXCR run on the RT-PCR reads, TCRdb lists one record per CDR3 protein. The sample lists about 110,000 distinct CDR3 sequences, around 38% occurring once. Sample: blood, either unsorted or a sorted T cell fraction (not recorded which). The receptors were sampled from a human donor who was either an allogeneic HSCT recipient or a stem cell or donor lymphocyte infusion donor (not recorded which). It is not recorded whose cells these are; they may come from a transplant donor.

This chain connects TRBV27 to TRBJ2-1; 11 bases match TRBD2. J was trimmed by 8 bases and V by 5 bases; bases with no gene match: 8. CDR1 and CDR2 from the germline V gene are MNHEY and SMNVEV (reference sequence). The CDR3 sequence is 15 residues long. CDR3 in DNA: TGTGCCAGCAGTAAAACTAGCGGGAGAAACCATGAGCAGTTCTTC. It encodes CASSKTSGRNHEQFF.

The CDR3: CASRTRDSGSRGYNEQFF. CDR3 DNA: TGTGCCAGTAGGACCCGGGACTCCGGATCCCGGGGCTACAATGAGCAGTTCTTC. The rearrangement uses TRBV19 and TRBJ2-1, with D perhaps matching TRBD2 (6 bases). The CDR3 consists of 18 residues. The V and J ends lost 6 bases and 3 bases respectively, with 24 bases between them. Germline V lookup: CDR1 LNHDA, CDR2 SQIVND (reference sequence).

This clonotype has more than one count but fewer than ten. The chain is built from TRBV12-3 or TRBV12-4 and TRBJ1-5; D may be TRBD1 (5 bases). CDR3 length equals 14 residues. Between the trimmed V and J ends, which lost 5 bases and 0 bases, there was a span of 8 bases. The CDR3: CASSRTISNQPQHF. In nucleotides, the CDR3 is TGTGCCAGCAGTCGGACAATTAGCAATCAGCCCCAGCATTTT.

V is TRBV20-1 and J is TRBJ1-1; D not certain. In germline, CDR1 is DFQATT, CDR2 SNEGSKA (reference sequence). The CDR3 is 11 residues long. The V and J ends lost 4 bases and 3 bases respectively, with 6 bases between them. The CDR3 sequence is CSAMRDTEAFF. For the CDR3, the DNA is TGCAGTGCTATGCGGGACACTGAAGCTTTCTTT.

V and J are TRBV27 and TRBJ1-2; the D is unclear. The CDR3 totals 14 residues. Trimming stripped 6 bases from V and 0 bases from J, with 11 bases between. In germline, CDR1 is MNHEY, CDR2 SMNVEV (reference sequence). The DNA for the CDR3 is TGTGCCAGCAGCGCCCGCGGGACTAACTATGGCTACACCTTC. Protein product: CASSARGTNYGYTF.

The rearrangement uses TRBV4-2 and TRBJ2-1, with 9 positions matching TRBD2. V dropped 4 bases and J dropped 6; count of bases not matched to a gene: 13. The CDR3 covers 17 residues. CDR1 is LGHNA and CDR2 is YNFKEQ in the germline V gene. The CDR3 DNA is TGTGCCAGCAGCCCCCCCCAGGGGGGGACTAGCAGCAATGAGCAGTTCTTC. This translates into CASSPPQGGTSSNEQFF.

The chain joins TRBV14 to TRBJ1-4, with no clear D. Per the germline V gene, CDR1 is SGHDN and CDR2 is FVKESK. This CDR3 is built from 15 residues. The V end lost 5 bases, the J end lost 7 bases, and 17 bases lay between the germline ends. The CDR3 region has the DNA TGTGCCAGCAGCGGCAAACGGTTATTTGGTGAAAAACTGTTTTTT. This sequence encodes CASSGKRLFGEKLFF.

This clonotype was observed a handful of times. The chain has TRBV27 and TRBJ1-5, with no clear D. The CDR3 spans 17 residues. V dropped 2 bases and J dropped 2 bases, with 16 bases sitting between them. Germline V gene lookup returns CDR1 MNHEY and CDR2 SMNVEV (reference sequence). CDR3 sequence reads: CASSLGGPQRGNQPQHF. The CDR3 region has the DNA TGTGCCAGCAGTTTAGGAGGACCGCAACGGGGCAATCAGCCCCAGCATTTT.

This sequence joins TRBV7-2 and TRBJ1-2; 8 bases match TRBD1. This CDR3 has 13 amino acids. With V trimmed by 10 bases and J by 4 bases, 8 bases remained unmatched. Germline CDR1 and CDR2: SGHTA and FQGNSA. The CDR3: CATGTGFIYGYTF. The CDR3 bases are TGTGCCACAGGGACAGGTTTTATCTATGGCTACACCTTC.

This chain uses TRBV20-1 with TRBJ2-7; 11 nucleotides agree with TRBD2. This CDR3 contains 15 residues. The germline CDR1 and CDR2 sequences are DFQATT and SNEGSKA (reference sequence). V dropped 6 bases and J dropped 4; count of bases not matched to a gene: 11. The CDR3 DNA is TGCAGTGCCGATAACCGGGGACTAGCGGTATACGAGCAGTACTTC. This sequence encodes CSADNRGLAVYEQYF.